This TCR beta chain derives from a study of beta chain features in type 1 diabetes. Study as a whole: There was similarity between patients and healthy donors in age, gender and cell yields.

The CDR3 totals 15 residues. Germline loops: CDR1 SGHTA, CDR2 FQGNSA. Trimming took 3 bases from V and 3 from J, leaving 12 bases between them. Of note for this clone: Antigen specificity is unknown.

Investigators reverse transcribed all isolated RNA, so they sequenced expressed TCRB transcripts. Clones were sequenced by immunoSEQ multiplex PCR, and TCRdb holds only the in-frame ones, with some missing. The sample shows about 400,000 clones, roughly 12% of them seen only once. Overall study results and limits: In comparison with healthy donors, patients had naive, central memory and Treg TCRB repertoires that appeared more similar. Patients with Type 1 diabetes showed moderately but significantly shorter TCRB CDR3s in all four CD4+ subsets. Amplification by PCR could prefer shorter templates, with the same effect in patients and controls.

The chain employs TRBV7-2 and TRBJ1-3; D might be TRBD1 (6 bases). This TCR came from a man between 18 and 35 years old in good health. Material: naive CD4+ T cells from blood. CDR3 DNA: TGTGCCAGCAGCTTCGCAGGGGAGTTTGGAAACACCATATATTTT. Translating it yields CASSFAGEFGNTIYF. Full variable domain (remainder filled in from reference TRBV7-2 and TRBJ1-3): GAGVSQSPSNKVTEKGKDVELRCDPISGHTALYWYRQSLGQGLEFLIYFQGNSAPDKSGLPSDRFSAERTGGSVSTLTIQRTQQEDSAVYLCASSFAGEFGNTIYFGEGSWLTVV.